This is a list of T cell receptor beta chains from one sample in a study of blood T cell repertoires in COVID-19. This table comes from immunoSEQ multiplex PCR, and its TCRdb copy is limited to in-frame clones, with some not included. This table has some 240,000 clones, 65% to 90% appearing once. The specimen sequenced was peripheral blood. The receptors here all came from a woman aged 40 to 50 who had recovered from COVID-19. CDR3s include the opening cysteine and the closing phenylalanine or tryptophan. Fields, in order: clone size, V gene, D gene, J gene, CDR3 protein, CDR3 DNA. A D gene is named only where the DNA matches it firmly. Rows give clone size only sometimes, using once, few, many, or a class for an expanded clone.

clone size: .; V gene: TRBV6-2/TRBV6-3; D gene: .; J gene: TRBJ2-7; CDR3 protein: CASSYPAGVSYEQYF; CDR3 DNA: TGTGCCAGCAGTTACCCGGCGGGTGTATCCTACGAGCAGTACTTC
clone size: few; V gene: TRBV10-1; D gene: .; J gene: TRBJ1-2; CDR3 protein: CASSERQDPSYGYTF; CDR3 DNA: TGCGCCAGCAGTGAACGACAGGATCCCAGCTATGGCTACACCTTC
clone size: once; V gene: TRBV4-3; D gene: .; J gene: TRBJ1-5; CDR3 protein: CASSKDAGGSNQPQHF; CDR3 DNA: TGCGCCAGCAGTAAGGACGCCGGGGGAAGCAATCAGCCCCAGCATTTT
clone size: .; V gene: TRBV9; D gene: TRBD2; J gene: TRBJ2-1; CDR3 protein: CASSTNSGGSYNEQFF; CDR3 DNA: TGTGCCAGCAGCACGAATAGCGGGGGCTCCTACAATGAGCAGTTCTTC
clone size: .; V gene: TRBV9; D gene: .; J gene: TRBJ2-3; CDR3 protein: CASSVRGAGELGTQYF; CDR3 DNA: TGTGCCAGCAGCGTAAGGGGGGCGGGGGAACTTGGTACGCAGTATTTT
clone size: .; V gene: TRBV5-1; D gene: TRBD2; J gene: TRBJ2-1; CDR3 protein: CASSLVAGATYNEQFF; CDR3 DNA: TGCGCCAGCAGCTTGGTAGCGGGGGCCACCTACAATGAGCAGTTCTTC
clone size: .; V gene: TRBV4-3; D gene: .; J gene: TRBJ2-7; CDR3 protein: CASSQEVHLPGTRSYEQYF; CDR3 DNA: TGCGCCAGCAGCCAAGAGGTTCATTTGCCCGGGACAAGATCCTACGAGCAGTACTTC
clone size: .; V gene: TRBV6-5; D gene: .; J gene: TRBJ1-2; CDR3 protein: CASKYREGYGYTF; CDR3 DNA: TGTGCCAGCAAGTATCGGGAGGGGTATGGCTACACCTTC
clone size: .; V gene: TRBV20-1; D gene: TRBD1; J gene: TRBJ1-4; CDR3 protein: CSASGATGQGNEKLFF; CDR3 DNA: TGCAGTGCTAGTGGGGCCACGGGACAGGGAAACGAAAAACTGTTTTTT
clone size: .; V gene: TRBV5-1; D gene: .; J gene: TRBJ1-1; CDR3 protein: CASSHGERGTEAFF; CDR3 DNA: TGCGCCAGCAGCCACGGGGAGAGAGGCACTGAAGCTTTCTTT
clone size: .; V gene: TRBV4-3; D gene: TRBD1; J gene: TRBJ1-4; CDR3 protein: CASSLSQGIGEKLFF; CDR3 DNA: TGCGCCAGCAGCCTTTCACAGGGGATTGGCGAAAAACTGTTTTTT
clone size: .; V gene: TRBV13; D gene: TRBD2; J gene: TRBJ2-1; CDR3 protein: CASSTVAGGPISDEQFF; CDR3 DNA: TGTGCCAGCAGCACCGTAGCGGGGGGGCCAATTTCGGATGAGCAGTTCTTC
clone size: .; V gene: TRBV2; D gene: .; J gene: TRBJ1-2; CDR3 protein: CASNTQRGGKGYTF; CDR3 DNA: TGTGCCAGCAACACACAAAGGGGGGGCAAGGGCTACACCTTC
clone size: .; V gene: TRBV6-2/TRBV6-3; D gene: .; J gene: TRBJ1-2; CDR3 protein: CASSYSRVGYTF; CDR3 DNA: TGTGCCAGCAGTTACTCCAGGGTTGGCTACACCTTC
clone size: .; V gene: TRBV5-1; D gene: TRBD1; J gene: TRBJ2-1; CDR3 protein: CASSPGQAIYNEQFF; CDR3 DNA: TGCGCCAGCAGTCCCGGACAGGCGATATACAATGAGCAGTTCTTC
clone size: few; V gene: TRBV6-5; D gene: .; J gene: TRBJ1-1; CDR3 protein: CASSYPVTEAFF; CDR3 DNA: TGTGCCAGCAGTTACCCAGTCACTGAAGCTTTCTTT
clone size: .; V gene: TRBV23-1; D gene: .; J gene: TRBJ2-3; CDR3 protein: CASFLLLGHVTDTQYF; CDR3 DNA: TGCGCCAGCTTTCTCCTTTTGGGGCACGTCACAGATACGCAGTATTTT
clone size: once; V gene: TRBV11-2; D gene: TRBD1; J gene: TRBJ2-3; CDR3 protein: CASSPGQGWTISTDTQYF; CDR3 DNA: TGTGCCAGCAGCCCCGGACAGGGGTGGACTATTAGCACAGATACGCAGTATTTT
clone size: .; V gene: TRBV18; D gene: .; J gene: TRBJ2-7; CDR3 protein: CASSPRQGTYEQYF; CDR3 DNA: TGTGCCAGCTCACCACGGCAGGGTACCTACGAGCAGTACTTC
clone size: .; V gene: TRBV24-1; D gene: .; J gene: TRBJ1-2; CDR3 protein: CATSSWGVSYTF; CDR3 DNA: TGTGCCACCAGTTCTTGGGGGGTAAGCTACACCTTC
clone size: .; V gene: TRBV10-3; D gene: .; J gene: TRBJ2-5; CDR3 protein: CAIKGPGRGDETQYF; CDR3 DNA: TGTGCCATCAAGGGTCCGGGCAGGGGAGATGAGACCCAGTACTTC
clone size: .; V gene: TRBV18; D gene: .; J gene: TRBJ1-5; CDR3 protein: CASSPSGLQGEQPQHF; CDR3 DNA: TGTGCCAGCTCACCTTCCGGTCTTCAGGGTGAGCAGCCCCAGCATTTT